This T cell receptor beta chain was captured in a study of T-cell reconstitution after alpha-beta-depleted transplantation in children. Unique molecular identifiers were incorporated into the prepared TCRbeta library. From the PCR reads, TCRdb called clonotypes with MiXCR, one entry per CDR3 protein. This table has around 90,000 distinct CDR3 sequences, about 14% appearing once. Study observations and caveats: Fresh T-cell production supplied most of the T-cell counts and diversity seen one year after transplant.

In its sample, this clonotype was seen a few times. Its antigen is not identified. This specimen consisted of PBMCs, mostly from graft donor cells, obtained 180 days after TCRalphabeta/CD19-depleted stem cell transplant. The TCR comes from a male patient under 10 years old who had a stem cell transplant for acute lymphoblastic leukemia, so the T cells may come from the graft donor.

CDR3 loop: CASSLPLQNTQYF. As DNA, the CDR3 is TGTGCCAGCAGCCTACCCCTACAGAATACGCAGTATTTT. The gene calls are TRBV7-2 and TRBJ2-3; D is undetermined. CDR1 SGHTA and CDR2 FQGNSA come from the germline V gene. There are 13 residues in the CDR3. Trimming removed 5 bases from V and 7 bases from J, with 13 bases in between. The variable domain in full, completed from reference TRBV7-2 and TRBJ2-3, reads GAGVSQSPSNKVTEKGKDVELRCDPISGHTALYWYRQSLGQGLEFLIYFQGNSAPDKSGLPSDRFSAERTGGSVSTLTIQRTQQEDSAVYLCASSLPLQNTQYFGPGTRLTVL.